The source of this T cell receptor beta chain is a study of blood T cell repertoires in COVID-19. The CDR3 consists of 12 residues. CDR1 is MNHEY, CDR2 SVGEGT, per germline. V lost 3 bases and J lost 7, with 9 bases in between. In the authors' methods: From reference gene primer amplification, estimates of nucleated cell counts were derived. The data were produced by immunoSEQ multiplex PCR, yet TCRdb's version contains in-frame clones alone and is incomplete. The V and J calls and the clone size are those of that table, but D and trimming were determined from the DNA. The table has about 110,000 clones, approximately 65% seen once.

The specimen sequenced was peripheral blood. The TCR was taken from an older woman with acute or convalescent COVID-19. The rearrangement uses TRBV6-2 or TRBV6-3 and TRBJ1-2; possible D gene TRBD1, 5 bases. In DNA, the CDR3 is TGTGCCAGCAGTTATATGGGGCTTGGCTACACCTTC. Encoded protein: CASSYMGLGYTF.